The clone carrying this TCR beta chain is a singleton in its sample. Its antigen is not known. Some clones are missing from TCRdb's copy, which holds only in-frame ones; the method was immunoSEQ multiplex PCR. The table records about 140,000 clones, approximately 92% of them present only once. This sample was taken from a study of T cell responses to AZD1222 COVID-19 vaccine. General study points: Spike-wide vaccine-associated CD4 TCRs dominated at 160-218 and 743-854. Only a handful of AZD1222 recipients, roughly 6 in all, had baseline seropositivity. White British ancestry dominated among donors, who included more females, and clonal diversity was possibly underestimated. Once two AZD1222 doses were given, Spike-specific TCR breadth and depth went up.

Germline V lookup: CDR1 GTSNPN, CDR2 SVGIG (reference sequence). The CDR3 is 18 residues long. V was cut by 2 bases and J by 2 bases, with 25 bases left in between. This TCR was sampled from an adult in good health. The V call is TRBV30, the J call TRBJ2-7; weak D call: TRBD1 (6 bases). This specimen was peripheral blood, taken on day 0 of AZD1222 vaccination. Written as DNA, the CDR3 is TGTGCCTGGAGTTACCCCCCCCCGGGACACCTAAAGGCCTACGAGCAGTACTTC. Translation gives CAWSYPPPGHLKAYEQYF.